This TCR beta chain is from a study of molecular identifiers for immune sequencing clone quantification. Study summary: With replicates, the RNA of about 21,000 or 97,000 naive CD8 cells was split five ways and four were sequenced.

CD8+CD4-CCR7+CD45RA+ sorting gave the naive CD8 T cells. Bulk TCR libraries used previously described methods and listed TCR primers. TCRdb itself ran the PCR reads through MiXCR, one entry per CDR3 protein. The data show around 470,000 distinct CDR3 sequences, about 26% seen once. A word on this clonotype: At one of its ends the junction is not consistent with the germline gene, which may arise from a read error.

The CDR3 is made up of 16 amino acids. Per germline, CDR1 LNHDA and CDR2 SQIVND (reference sequence). The TCR sequence derives from a human donor in good health. Some libraries in this study had Jurkat cell RNA spiked in. The material sequenced was naive CD8+ T cells from blood, with Jurkat cell RNA spiked in. The subset: FACS-sorted CD8+CD4-CCR7+CD45RA+ naive T cells. The chain carries TRBV19 and TRBJ1-1, with D possibly being TRBD1 (5 bases). The CDR3 sequence is CASSINPGVVNPEAFF. CDR3 nucleotides: TGTGCCAGTAGTATCAACCCGGGGGTGGTGAACCCTGAAGCTTTCTTT.